Included here is one T cell receptor (beta chain) sequence, with context. There is no known antigen for this receptor. Per-base qualities were not stored, and no clone one base away is much larger. Deletion took 3 bases off V and 0 bases off J, with a span of 8 bases between the germline ends. The CDR3, from cysteine to phenylalanine, totals 14 residues. CDR3 DNA is the only sequence kept; it has 42 bases, read in frame from the first base. From a lookup of the germline V gene, CDR1 and CDR2 are MGHDK and SYGVNS. The library was made by RT-PCR. The sequencer was an Illumina HiSeq 2500. TCRdb itself trimmed the public reads at Q25 with fastp, ran MiXCR and retained productive beta chains. Identical CDR3 protein sequences are pooled into one entry, listed with their most common genes and DNA. Here the sample has almost 600,000 distinct CDR3 sequences; around 15% occur a single time. The leading ten clones occupy over 8.5% of the sample.

This sample was included in a study of response to subunit inactivated influenza vaccine listed by TCRdb under 2018. General notes on the study: Deep quantitative T cell receptor repertoire profiling was used in the study to track responses to a trivalent subunit inactivated influenza vaccine. General conclusions and limits of the study: The authors proposed that each seasonal influenza vaccination may bring in only a limited number of new T cells.

The sample was PBMCs from blood, taken 11 to 12 days after vaccination. This clonotype originated in a man in his fifties or sixties who received an inactivated influenza vaccine. Donor details come from another sample of the same person, matched by shared clones. Recombination connected TRBV25-1 to TRBJ1-2; perhaps TRBD1 is the D gene, with 6 bases matching. The nucleotides are TGTGCCAGCAGTGACTACAGGGCTAACTATGGCTACACCTTC. It is translated as CASSDYRANYGYTF.